The rows below give T cell receptor beta chains drawn from one sample of a study of identifying expanded T cells in peripheral blood. Libraries were prepared by immunoSEQ multiplex PCR; TCRdb keeps only in-frame clonotypes and omits some of them. This table has nearly 60,000 clones, approximately 90% appearing once. The sample consisted of blood. The receptors were sampled from a person between 18 and 75 years old in good health. CDR3s include the opening cysteine and the closing phenylalanine or tryptophan. The order of the fields is D gene, V gene, clone size, J gene, CDR3 protein, CDR3 DNA. A D gene is named only where the DNA matches it firmly. The listing skips clone size in some rows; elsewhere it reads once, few, many or a size class.

-	TRBV9	-	TRBJ1-2	CASSADNYGYTF	TGTGCCAGCAGCGCGGATAACTATGGCTACACCTTC
-	TRBV14	-	TRBJ1-3	CASSQGGFGNTIYF	TGTGCCAGCAGCCAAGGGGGGTTTGGAAACACCATATATTTT
-	TRBV5-4	-	TRBJ2-2	CASSSGANTGELFF	TGTGCCAGCAGCTCCGGAGCGAACACCGGGGAGCTGTTTTTT
-	TRBV9	once	TRBJ2-1	CASSVRRGARGSNEQFF	TGTGCCAGCAGCGTACGTCGCGGAGCTAGAGGCAGCAATGAGCAGTTCTTC
-	TRBV19	-	TRBJ1-2	CASSMGSWTYGYTF	TGTGCCAGTAGTATGGGATCATGGACCTATGGCTACACCTTC
TRBD2	TRBV11-3	-	TRBJ2-2	CASSPRTSGAGELFF	TGTGCCAGCAGCCCGCGGACTAGTGGAGCCGGGGAGCTGTTTTTT
TRBD1	TRBV5-1	-	TRBJ1-1	CASSLGDRKNTEAFF	TGCGCCAGCAGCTTGGGGGACAGAAAAAACACTGAAGCTTTCTTT
TRBD1	TRBV5-1	-	TRBJ2-3	CASSLGQGTQYF	TGCGCCAGTAGCTTGGGACAGGGTACGCAGTATTTT
-	TRBV2	-	TRBJ1-1	CASRVNTEAFF	TGTGCCAGCAGAGTGAACACTGAAGCTTTCTTT
TRBD2	TRBV2	-	TRBJ2-7	CAGIGGRGRRQQYF	TGTGCCGGAATTGGCGGGAGGGGCCGTCGTCAGCAGTACTTC
-	TRBV11-2	-	TRBJ2-1	CASSFGPGGGAHEQFF	TGTGCCAGCAGCTTTGGACCGGGTGGGGGGGCCCATGAGCAGTTCTTC
-	TRBV6-5	-	TRBJ1-4	CASTDGGKLFF	TGTGCCAGCACCGACGGGGGAAAACTGTTTTTT
TRBD2	TRBV7-2	-	TRBJ2-5	CASGSRTSGWGETQYF	TGTGCCAGCGGTTCCAGGACTAGCGGGTGGGGAGAGACCCAGTACTTC
-	TRBV28	-	TRBJ2-7	CASSSPGRFYEQYF	TGTGCCAGCAGCTCCCCCGGACGATTTTACGAGCAGTACTTC
-	TRBV29-1	once	TRBJ2-2	CSGWGGELFF	TGCAGCGGGTGGGGCGGGGAGCTGTTTTTT
TRBD2	TRBV6-5	-	TRBJ2-1	CASRKTSGPGNEQFF	TGTGCCAGCAGAAAGACTAGCGGGCCCGGGAATGAGCAGTTCTTC
TRBD1	TRBV15	-	TRBJ2-7	CATSSDLGQGEEQYF	TGTGCCACCAGCAGCGACCTCGGACAGGGAGAGGAGCAGTACTTC
TRBD1	TRBV13	-	TRBJ2-5	CASSPRQGQKETQYF	TGTGCCAGCAGCCCTCGACAGGGACAAAAAGAGACCCAGTACTTC
TRBD2	TRBV11-2	-	TRBJ2-5	CASSHGLAGGRETQYF	TGTGCCAGCAGCCACGGACTAGCGGGGGGACGCGAGACCCAGTACTTC
-	TRBV14	-	TRBJ1-2	CASSLALSTGYTF	TGTGCCAGCAGCCTCGCCCTATCCACGGGCTACACCTTC
TRBD1	TRBV14	-	TRBJ2-5	CASSHPGTEQETQYF	TGTGCCAGCAGCCATCCCGGGACAGAACAAGAGACCCAGTACTTC
TRBD2	TRBV6-6	-	TRBJ2-3	CASRGGLAGTDTQYF	TGTGCCAGCAGGGGGGGACTAGCGGGCACAGATACGCAGTATTTT
TRBD2	TRBV7-2	-	TRBJ2-3	CASSPGGAEDTQYF	TGTGCCAGCAGCCCCGGGGGGGCTGAGGATACGCAGTATTTT
-	TRBV1	-	TRBJ2-2	CTSSQGPGELFF	TGCACCAGCAGCCAAGGACCCGGGGAGCTGTTTTTT
-	TRBV5-1	-	TRBJ2-3	CASSLAAGWLGTDTQYF	TGCGCCAGCAGCTTGGCTGCAGGGTGGTTGGGCACAGATACGCAGTATTTT
-	TRBV14	few	TRBJ1-2	CASSERRDYGYTF	TGTGCCAGCAGCGAGAGGAGGGACTATGGCTACACCTTC